This T cell receptor beta chain emerged from a study of blood T cell repertoires in COVID-19. Germline CDR1 SQVTM, CDR2 ANQGSEA. This CDR3 has 13 residues. V gave up 5 bases and J gave up 4 bases, with 14 bases separating them. TCRdb keeps only in-frame clones here, not all; method: immunoSEQ multiplex PCR. The repertoire holds about 240,000 clones, about 86% seen once, with about 9.4% in the top ten. The source is a woman in her forties or fifties with COVID-19, enrolled during active disease. Source material: peripheral blood. The chain employs TRBV29-1 and TRBJ1-1; D is possibly TRBD1 (5 bases). Written as DNA, the CDR3 is TGCAGCGTTCCCTACCTGGGGGGCACTGAAGCTTTCTTT. Protein: CSVPYLGGTEAFF.